These 5 T cell receptor beta chains originate from one sample sequenced in a study of tumor-infiltrating lymphocytes in primary liver carcinoma. With a constant-region primer, TCR beta cDNA was made from approximately 500 ng of total RNA. A slightly modified ARM-PCR protocol with three nested multiplex PCR rounds produced these TCR beta libraries. Two initial PCR rounds of 10 to 11 cycles each paired TRBV1-TRBV30 forward primers with a C-beta reverse primer. TCRdb re-called the multiplex PCR reads with MiXCR, one entry per CDR3 protein. The sample lists 95,000 to 150,000 distinct CDR3 sequences, roughly 70% occurring once. Co-extraction of RNA and DNA was performed on about 20-32 mg of unsorted bulk tissue. The sample consisted of tumor-adjacent normal liver tissue. These receptor sequences come from a woman aged 55-70 years with primary liver carcinoma and hepatitis B virus infection.

On this clonotype: A junction boundary mismatches the germline segment, possibly from a read error. CDR3 DNA sequence: TGTGCCAGCCGCTTTTTAGCGGGAGCGGTAGATACGCAGTATTTT. It yields the protein CASRFLAGAVDTQYF. The chain employs TRBV7-9 and TRBJ2-3, with 9 bases that match TRBD2. This CDR3 spans 15 amino acids. The germline V gene has CDR1 SEHNR and CDR2 FQNEAQ (reference sequence). Supplemented by reference TRBV7-9 and TRBJ2-3, the full variable domain reads DTGVSQNPRHKITKRGQNVTFRCDPISEHNRLYWYRQTLGQGPEFLTYFQNEAQLEKSRLLSDRFSAERPKGSFSTLEIQRTEQGDSAMYLCASRFLAGAVDTQYFGPGTRLTVL.

For this clonotype: The junction departs from the called germline gene at one end, perhaps through a read error. The rearrangement links TRBV6-5 to TRBJ1-6, with TRBD1 as a possible D gene (5 bases). This CDR3 comprises 15 residues. Germline CDR1 MNHEY, CDR2 SVGAGI. CDR3 nucleotide sequence: TGTGCCAGCTGTTACTCTGGGGGTGTTGGAACACCCCTCCACTTT. It is translated as CASCYSGGVGTPLHF.

Only one count was recorded for this clonotype. A read error is likely, as this CDR3 ends without the conserved phenylalanine or tryptophan. V gene TRBV5-1 combines with J gene TRBJ2-5, with 8 bases that match TRBD1. Germline-derived CDR1 and CDR2 are SGHRS and YFSETQ. CDR3 length equals 17 residues. The CDR3, as DNA: TGCGCCAGCAACTTGGTCCCGCAGGGGGCACGGCAAGAGACACAGTACCTC. Its translation is CASNLVPQGARQETQYL.

This clonotype has only a few counts. A read error may explain this, as a much larger clone is one base away. This rearrangement joins TRBV6-1 to TRBJ1-1; D uncertain. The CDR3 has 13 amino acids. CDR1 is MNHNS, CDR2 SASEGT, per germline. CDR3 DNA: TGTGCCAGCCGTGAGGCCCCCCCAACTGAAGCTTCCTTT. Translating it yields CASREAPPTEASF.

This rearrangement joins TRBV13 to TRBJ1-1, with D perhaps matching TRBD1 (5 bases). The germline CDR1 and CDR2 sequences are PRHDT and FYEKMQ (reference sequence). V lost 1 base to trimming and J lost 11 bases, with 11 bases between them. The CDR3 is 12 amino acids. The CDR3 reads CASSLDGGVAFF. The CDR3 bases are TGTGCCAGCAGCTTAGACGGGGGGGTGGCTTTCTTT.